The T cell receptor beta chain under discussion was sequenced for a study of beta chain features in type 1 diabetes. This clone was counted a few times. Antigen specificity is unknown. Every isolated RNA sample was fully reverse transcribed, so sequencing captured expressed TCRB transcripts. Libraries were prepared by immunoSEQ multiplex PCR; TCRdb keeps only in-frame clonotypes and omits some of them. The data hold about 240,000 clones, with 11% to 15% observed a single time. The study, taken as a whole, reports: At VDJ recombination sites, type 1 diabetes patients had fewer insertions and more deleted nucleotides. Moderate but significant shortening of TCRB CDR3s was recorded in all four CD4+ subsets from Type 1 diabetes patients.

CDR1 SEHNR and CDR2 FQNEAQ come from the germline V gene (reference sequence). V shed 5 bases and J 0 bases; nucleotides not matched to a gene: 9. This CDR3 has 18 residues. The source of this sequence is a man in his thirties or forties with type 1 diabetes. The chain recombines TRBV7-9 with TRBJ2-3, with TRBD2 matching over 12 bases. Material: naive CD4+ T cells from blood. The CDR3 loop is CASSAGRLAGVSTDTQYF. CDR3 sequence (DNA): TGTGCCAGCAGCGCCGGAAGACTAGCGGGGGTTAGCACAGATACGCAGTATTTT.